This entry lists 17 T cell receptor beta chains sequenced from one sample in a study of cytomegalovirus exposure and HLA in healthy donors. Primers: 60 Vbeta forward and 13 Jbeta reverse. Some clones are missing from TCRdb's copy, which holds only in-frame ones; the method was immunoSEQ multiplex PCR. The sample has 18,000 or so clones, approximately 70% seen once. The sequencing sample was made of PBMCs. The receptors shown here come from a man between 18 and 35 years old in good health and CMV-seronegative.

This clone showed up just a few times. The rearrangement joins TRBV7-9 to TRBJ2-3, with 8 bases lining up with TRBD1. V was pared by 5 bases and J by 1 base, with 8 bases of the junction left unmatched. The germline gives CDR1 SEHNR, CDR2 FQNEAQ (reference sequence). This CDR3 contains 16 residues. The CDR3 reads CASSLGQGDRTDTQYF. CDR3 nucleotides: TGTGCCAGCAGCCTCGGACAGGGCGATCGCACAGATACGCAGTATTTT.

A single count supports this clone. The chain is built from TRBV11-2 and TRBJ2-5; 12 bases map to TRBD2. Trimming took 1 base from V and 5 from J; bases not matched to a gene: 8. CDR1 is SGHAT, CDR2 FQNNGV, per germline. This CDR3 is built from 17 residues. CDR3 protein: CASSLVTTSGSWETQYF. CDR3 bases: TGTGCCAGCAGCTTAGTGACGACTAGCGGGAGTTGGGAGACCCAGTACTTC.

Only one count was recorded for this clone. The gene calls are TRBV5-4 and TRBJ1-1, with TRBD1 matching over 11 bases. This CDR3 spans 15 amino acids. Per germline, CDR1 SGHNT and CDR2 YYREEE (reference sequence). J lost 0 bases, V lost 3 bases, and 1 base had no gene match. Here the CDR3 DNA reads TGTGCCAGCAGCTGGGACAGGGGGATGAACACTGAAGCTTTCTTT. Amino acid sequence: CASSWDRGMNTEAFF.

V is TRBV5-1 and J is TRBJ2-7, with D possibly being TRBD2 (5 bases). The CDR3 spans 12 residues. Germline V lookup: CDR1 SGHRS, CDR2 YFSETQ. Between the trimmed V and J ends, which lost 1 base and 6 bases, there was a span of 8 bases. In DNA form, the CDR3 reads TGCGCCAGCAGCTTGTTGGGGAGCGAGCAGTACTTC. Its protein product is CASSLLGSEQYF.

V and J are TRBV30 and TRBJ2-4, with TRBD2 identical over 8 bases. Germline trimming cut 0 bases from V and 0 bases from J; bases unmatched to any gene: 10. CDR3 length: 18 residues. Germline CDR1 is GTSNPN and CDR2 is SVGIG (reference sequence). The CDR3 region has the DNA TGTGCCTGGAGTGTTGCAGCGGGGGCCGGACTAGCCAAAAACATTCAGTACTTC. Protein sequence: CAWSVAAGAGLAKNIQYF. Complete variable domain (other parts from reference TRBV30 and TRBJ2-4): SQTIHQWPATLVQPVGSPLSLECTVEGTSNPNLYWYRQAAGRGLQLLFYSVGIGQISSEVPQNLSASRPQDRQFILSSKKLLLSDSGFYLCAWSVAAGAGLAKNIQYFGAGTRLSVL.

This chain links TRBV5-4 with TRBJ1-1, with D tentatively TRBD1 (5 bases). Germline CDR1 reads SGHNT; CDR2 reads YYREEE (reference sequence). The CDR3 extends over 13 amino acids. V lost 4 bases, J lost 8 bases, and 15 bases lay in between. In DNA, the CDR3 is TGTGCCAGCAGCCTCCCCCCGGGGGTAGAAGCTTTCTTT. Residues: CASSLPPGVEAFF.

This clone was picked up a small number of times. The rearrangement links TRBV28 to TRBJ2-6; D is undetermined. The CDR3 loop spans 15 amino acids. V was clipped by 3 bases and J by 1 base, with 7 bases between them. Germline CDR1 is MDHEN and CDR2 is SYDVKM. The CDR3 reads CASSFSRSGANVLTF. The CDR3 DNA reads TGTGCCAGCAGTTTCTCCCGTTCTGGGGCCAACGTCCTGACTTTC.

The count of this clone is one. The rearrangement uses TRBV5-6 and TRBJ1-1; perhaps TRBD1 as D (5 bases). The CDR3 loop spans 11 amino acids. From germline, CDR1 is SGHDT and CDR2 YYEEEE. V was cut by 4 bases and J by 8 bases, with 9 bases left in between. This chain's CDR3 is CASSRRQEAFF. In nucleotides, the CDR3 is TGTGCCAGCAGCCGCAGACAGGAAGCTTTCTTT.

The CDR3 protein is CASSVTGGDYEQYF. Written as DNA, the CDR3 is TGTGCCAGCAGTGTAACAGGCGGAGACTACGAGCAGTACTTC. This sequence joins TRBV2 and TRBJ2-7; TRBD1 might be the D (5 bases). Germline values: CDR1 SNHLY, CDR2 FYNNEI. This CDR3 region has 14 residues. The germline V and J ends were trimmed by 4 bases and 3 bases, with 13 bases remaining between them.

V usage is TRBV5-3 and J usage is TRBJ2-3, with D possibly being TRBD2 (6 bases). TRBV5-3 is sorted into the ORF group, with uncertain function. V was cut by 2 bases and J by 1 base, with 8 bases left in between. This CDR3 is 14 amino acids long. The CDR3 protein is CARSFSSGTDTQYF. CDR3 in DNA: TGTGCCAGAAGCTTCTCTAGCGGCACAGATACGCAGTATTTT.

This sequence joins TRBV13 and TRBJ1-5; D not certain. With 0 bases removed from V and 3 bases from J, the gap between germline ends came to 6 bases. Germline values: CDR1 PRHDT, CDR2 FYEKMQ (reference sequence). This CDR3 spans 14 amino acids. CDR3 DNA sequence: TGTGCCAGCAGCTTAGGCCGGGTCAATCAGCCCCAGCATTTT. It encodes CASSLGRVNQPQHF.

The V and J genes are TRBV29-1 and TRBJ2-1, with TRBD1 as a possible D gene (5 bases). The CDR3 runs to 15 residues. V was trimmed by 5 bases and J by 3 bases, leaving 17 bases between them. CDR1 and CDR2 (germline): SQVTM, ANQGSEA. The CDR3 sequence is CSVRASLQGYNEQFF. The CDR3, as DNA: TGCAGCGTTCGAGCGTCCCTTCAGGGCTACAATGAGCAGTTCTTC.

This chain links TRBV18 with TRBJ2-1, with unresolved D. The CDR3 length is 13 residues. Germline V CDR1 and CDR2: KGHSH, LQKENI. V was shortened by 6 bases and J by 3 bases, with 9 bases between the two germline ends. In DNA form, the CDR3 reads TGTGCCAGCTCCAGCGAAGTCTACAATGAGCAGTTCTTC. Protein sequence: CASSSEVYNEQFF.

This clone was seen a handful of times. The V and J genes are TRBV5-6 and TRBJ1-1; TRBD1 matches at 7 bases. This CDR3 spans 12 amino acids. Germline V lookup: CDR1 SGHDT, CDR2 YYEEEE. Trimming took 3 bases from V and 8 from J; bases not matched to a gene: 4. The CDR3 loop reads CASSYDRVEAFF. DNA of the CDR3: TGTGCCAGCAGCTACGACAGGGTAGAAGCTTTCTTT. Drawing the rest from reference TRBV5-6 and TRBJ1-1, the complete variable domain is DAGVTQSPTHLIKTRGQQVTLRCSPKSGHDTVSWYQQALGQGPQFIFQYYEEEERQRGNFPDRFSGHQFPNYSSELNVNALLLGDSALYLCASSYDRVEAFFGQGTRLTVV.

The CDR3 DNA reads as TGTGCCAGCAGCTTGCGGGGGTGGAGTGGCTACACCTTC. It translates to CASSLRGWSGYTF. The chain has TRBV5-6 and TRBJ1-2, with D tentatively TRBD1 (5 bases). Germline V CDR1 and CDR2: SGHDT, YYEEEE. CDR3 length: 13 residues. The V end lost 1 base, the J end lost 7 bases, and 11 bases lay between the germline ends. The whole variable domain, filled in from reference TRBV5-6 and TRBJ1-2, reads DAGVTQSPTHLIKTRGQQVTLRCSPKSGHDTVSWYQQALGQGPQFIFQYYEEEERQRGNFPDRFSGHQFPNYSSELNVNALLLGDSALYLCASSLRGWSGYTFGSGTRLTVV.

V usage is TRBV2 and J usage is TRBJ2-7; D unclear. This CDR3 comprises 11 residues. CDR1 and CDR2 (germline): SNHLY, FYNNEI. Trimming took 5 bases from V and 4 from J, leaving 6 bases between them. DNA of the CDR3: TGTGCCAGCAGTTATTCGTACGAGCAGTACTTC. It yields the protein CASSYSYEQYF.

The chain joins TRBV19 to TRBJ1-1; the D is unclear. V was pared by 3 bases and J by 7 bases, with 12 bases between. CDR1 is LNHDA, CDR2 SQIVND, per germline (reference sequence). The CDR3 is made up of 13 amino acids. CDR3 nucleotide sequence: TGTGCCAGTAGTATGCGAGGGCGGGTTGAAGCTTTCTTT. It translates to CASSMRGRVEAFF.